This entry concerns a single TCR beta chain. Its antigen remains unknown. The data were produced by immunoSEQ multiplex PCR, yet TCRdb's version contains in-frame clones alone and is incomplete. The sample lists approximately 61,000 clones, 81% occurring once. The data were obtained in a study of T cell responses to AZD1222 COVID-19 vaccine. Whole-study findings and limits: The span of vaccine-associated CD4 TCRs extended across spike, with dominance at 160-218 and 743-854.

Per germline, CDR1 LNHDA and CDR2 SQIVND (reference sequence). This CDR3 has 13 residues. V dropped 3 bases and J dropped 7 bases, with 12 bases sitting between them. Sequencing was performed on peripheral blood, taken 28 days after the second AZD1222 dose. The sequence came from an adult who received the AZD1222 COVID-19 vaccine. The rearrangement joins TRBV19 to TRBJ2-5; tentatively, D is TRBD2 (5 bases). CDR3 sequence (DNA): TGTGCCAGTAGTATCACGGACGAGGGGACCCAGTACTTC. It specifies CASSITDEGTQYF.